Described below is a single T cell receptor beta chain sequence and its context. Its antigen specificity is not known. The record has no base qualities; no much larger clone is one base away. The library was made by the immunoSEQ multiplex PCR assay. The multiplex PCR relied on a mix of 60 forward primers for TCR Vbeta segments and 13 reverse primers for TCR Jbeta segments. A multiplex PCR assay on genomic DNA amplified the CDR3 region of rearranged TCR beta genes. On the Illumina HiSeq System, the amplified TCR beta libraries were sequenced as 87-base-pair reads. On the authors' methods: Across the 600 to 700 repertoires, a later analysis counted some 81 million unique TCR beta chains, about 10 million of which were shared by at least two donors. A nearest-neighbor algorithm error-corrected the raw reads and collapsed the reads into unique sequences, merging closely related sequences to remove PCR and sequencing errors. V, D and J gene segments were assigned by aligning CDR3 sequences to IMGT reference sequences. For a sequence to be retained, at least a six-nucleotide match to both a V gene segment and a J gene segment was required. A rearrangement was called productive if the CDR3 had no stop codons and remained in frame with V and J, and every other rearrangement was called non-productive. CDR3 was defined by IMGT convention, running from the second conserved V-encoded cysteine to the conserved J-encoded phenylalanine. Sequences without an unambiguous match to a single V gene segment were excluded from the earlier analysis of several hundred of the donors. An earlier analysis of some 610 of the donors called V segments functional above 56.7% productive rearrangements and segregating when the between-donor standard deviation exceeded 5%. A statistical classification framework was built for diagnosing cytomegalovirus status from the catalog of TCR beta chain sequences. A later analysis assigned V and J genes by comparing TCR nucleotide sequences with IMGT/GENE-DB human TR gene sequences. The TCRdist pipeline was used in a later analysis to assign CDR3 sequences and most-parsimonious VDJ recombination scenarios. In a later analysis, each TCR beta chain was defined by its CDR3 amino acid sequence together with its V-gene family, and reads lacking a unique V-gene family were excluded. In a later analysis, a few hundred highly shared, low-generation-probability nucleotide sequences were removed to address suspected cross-contamination and a sequencing artifact. A later analysis calculated a clonal expansion index for each public chain from normalized within-repertoire ranks of inferred template counts. In a later analysis, generation probabilities were computed using a VDJ recombination model fitted to out-of-frame rearrangements, and the results were checked against IGoR. In a later analysis, hypergeometric tests were used to score TCR-TCR, TCR-HLA and TCR-CMV co-occurrence, with a repertoire-size bias correction applied to TCR pairs. To estimate false discovery rates, a later analysis permuted the HLA or CMV assignments 20 times. In a later analysis, co-occurring TCRs were grouped using DBSCAN, and TCRdist sequence similarity was added for clustering within HLA-allele-positive subsets. Co-occurrence clustering excluded repertoires with fewer than 30,000 or more than 120,000 public chains, plus five with anomalous nucleotide sharing. This is the immuneACCESS table as TCRdb keeps it, with only in-frame sequences that have V and J called. A part of the clones is gone; compared with another copy, unresolved V genes explain less than half, and the rest is unexplained. The D gene and trimming were derived from the DNA, and the V and J assignments and clone size from that table. This sample has thousands of clones in its table, and under 60% of those were observed once. The ten largest clonotypes hold 5% to 6% of the sample.

The cysteine opens and the phenylalanine closes a CDR3 of 15 amino acids. Solely the CDR3 DNA is kept, with 45 bases framed from the first base. V is clipped by 1 base and J by 2 bases, and the sequence between their germline boundaries is 11 bases long. CDR1 MNHEY and CDR2 SVGAGI are derived from the germline V gene. The cohort comprised some 700 healthy bone marrow donors. Cohort members were all nominally healthy when sampled, although unrecorded immune exposures were likely present. The donor was CMV seropositive and belonged to the group of 250 to 300 seropositive cohort members. A peripheral blood sample was provided by each donor, and peripheral blood mononuclear cells were used for TCR beta sequencing. Genomic DNA extraction from the blood cell samples was performed with the Qiagen DNeasy Blood Extraction Kit. This entry comes from a study of cytomegalovirus exposure and HLA in healthy donors (dated by TCRdb to 2017 to 2019). Concerning the study at large: According to an earlier analysis of 587 of the donors, 150 million to 200 million T cells yielded 117 million unique TCR beta sequences and about 300 Gb of sequence data. An early release covering 500 to 750 HLA-typed donors comprised about 290 gigabases of sequencing data and around 85 million unique TCR sequences. Of the roughly 400 genotyped donors, roughly 80% fell in the genetic ancestry cluster associated with self-reported Caucasian donors. The study aimed to test whether cataloging public T cell receptors could reveal signatures of past pathogen exposure. The study used immunosequencing to profile the T cell repertoires of several hundred subjects and linked those repertoires to cytomegalovirus serostatus. Besides the first cohort of approximately 670 subjects, a separate validation cohort made up of 120 different subjects was used. High-throughput TCR immunosequencing, statistical association of individual TCRs with disease status, and machine learning were combined to predict cytomegalovirus infection status. A later analysis re-analyzed previously published TCR beta repertoires from 650 to 800 donors and added high-resolution HLA genotyping to study TCR occurrence patterns. In the later analysis, no new phenotypic data were used to find candidate immune exposures; instead, reliance was placed on TCR beta sequences and their occurrence across donors. An earlier analysis of approximately 640 of the donors applied high-throughput TCR beta sequencing to assess whether each TCR beta V gene segment acted as functional or pseudogenic. Donor age, sex, ethnicity and CMV serostatus were compiled together with the repertoire data. A later genetic analysis took genome-wide SNP genotypes for about three fifths of the 666 donors and used that subset as a discovery cohort. Every discovery cohort repertoire had been produced on one sequencing platform. Both class I and class II loci were covered by HLA typing, at four-digit resolution. The number of typed donors differed by locus: about 620-640 for A, B, C, DRB1 and DQB1; about 520 for DQA1; over 600 for DPA1; and some 470 for DPB1. About 5 DR-DQ haplotypes were handled as single units for association and clustering, since linkage in the cohort was strong. Across around 400 genotyped donors of the cohort, an average of about 220,000 unique TCR beta nucleotide sequences per donor were sequenced, and approximately 19% of those sequences were non-productive.

What the study reported, not specific to this receptor: The authors suggested that the approach could potentially be extended to other disease states and immunological phenotypes. Because HLA typing was missing for some donors at each locus, association tests included only the typed subset. Because counts were too low, about 18 rarely observed V segments, including chromosome 9 orphons, were excluded from the earlier analysis of about 500 of the donors. In vitro tests confirmed that a few of the cytomegalovirus-associated TCR beta chains recognize cytomegalovirus antigens. CMV serostatus was the only immune exposure information available for the cohort. The classifier was reported to diagnose cytomegalovirus status with high specificity and sensitivity in both the original and validation cohorts. Some IMGT-functional V segments, including TRBV6-2 and TRBV6-3, could not be distinguished by the 87-base-pair reads and were therefore excluded. The sequencing pipeline was judged likely to have produced a cluster of highly shared sequence variants as a technical artifact. Specific HLA alleles were associated with 16,951 TCR beta sequences at a false discovery rate of 0.05 in a later analysis. Correlated functional status among segregating V segments might reflect linkage disequilibrium, but an unknown experimental factor could not be ruled out. In an earlier analysis of more than 450 of the donors, most TCR beta V segments were observed in productive rearrangements about 87% or about 30% of the time, broadly matching IMGT annotations. Presence/absence analyses assumed roughly uniform sequencing depth across donors, an assumption that may not hold. Most TCR sequences were observed very rarely across donors, whereas some public TCRs were present in many individuals. A further reported finding was that TCR beta sequences accurately predicted the HLA-A and HLA-B alleles for most subjects in the first cohort. Compared with the approximately 670-donor mean, donors in an Asian-associated ancestry cluster had fewer N-insertions in productive TCRs, according to a later genetic analysis. An association between a missense DCLRE1C variant and V-gene and J-gene trimming of TCR beta chains was found in a later genetic analysis and replicated in an independent cohort. In the study, 150 to 200 TCR beta chains were listed as associated with cytomegalovirus. In a later analysis, most CMV-associated TCR beta chains were found to appear HLA-restricted, with HLA associations seemingly driven largely by CMV exposure. In a later analysis, several top co-occurrence clusters were reported to appear linked to parvovirus B19, influenza, CMV and Epstein-Barr virus. Only TCR beta chains were sequenced in this cohort, and the absence of alpha or paired-chain data limited detectable features. A later analysis found that HLA-associated TCR beta chains were more clonally expanded and had lower generation probabilities than equally common non-associated chains. According to a later analysis, TCR association rates differed among HLA loci, with DRB1 alleles showing the most associated TCRs and HLA-C alleles showing the fewest. Strong co-occurrence of HLA alleles, especially DR and DQ, made assigning TCR associations to individual alleles difficult.

Rearrangement joined TRBV6-5 to TRBJ1-1; possibly the D gene is TRBD1, per 5 matching bases. This TCR came from a man aged 25-40 years in good health and CMV-seropositive. The specimen was PBMCs. In nucleotide form, the sequence is TGTGCCAGCAGTTACTTGGCGGGGGGAAACACTGAAGCTTTCTTT. It translates as CASSYLAGGNTEAFF.